Included here is one TCR beta chain sequence, with context. What antigen it recognizes has not been identified. One base away there is no much larger clone; base qualities are not given. Libraries were made using the immunoSEQ multiplex PCR assay. The multiplex PCR relied on a mix of 60 forward primers for TCR Vbeta segments and 13 reverse primers for TCR Jbeta segments. The CDR3 region of rearranged TCR beta genes was amplified from genomic DNA by a multiplex PCR assay. The Illumina HiSeq System was used to sequence the amplified TCR beta libraries as 87-base-pair reads. Turning to the authors' computational methods: A later analysis tallied 75 million to 85 million unique TCR beta chains across the 660 or so repertoires, and about 12 million of those chains were shared by two or more donors. A nearest-neighbor algorithm error-corrected the raw reads and collapsed the reads into unique sequences, merging closely related sequences to remove PCR and sequencing errors. CDR3 sequences were aligned to IMGT reference sequences to assign V, D and J gene segments. For a sequence to be retained, a match of at least six nucleotides to both a V gene segment and a J gene segment was required. Rearrangements were classified as productive when the CDR3 lacked stop codons and remained in frame with V and J, and all other rearrangements were classified as non-productive. Following IMGT convention, CDR3 was defined as the stretch from the second conserved V-encoded cysteine up to the conserved J-encoded phenylalanine. The earlier analysis of roughly 590 of the donors excluded any sequence lacking an unambiguous match to a single V gene segment. An earlier analysis of 587 of the donors called V segments functional above 56.7% productive rearrangements and segregating when the between-donor standard deviation exceeded 5%. A statistical classification framework was built to diagnose cytomegalovirus status from the catalog of TCR beta chain sequences. V and J gene assignment, in a later analysis, came from comparing TCR nucleotide sequences with IMGT/GENE-DB human TR gene sequences. A later analysis assigned CDR3 sequences and most-parsimonious VDJ recombination scenarios with the TCRdist pipeline. A later analysis defined each TCR beta chain by its CDR3 amino acid sequence plus V-gene family, and excluded reads lacking a unique V-gene family. As a way to deal with suspected cross-contamination and a sequencing artifact, a later analysis dropped under 600 nucleotide sequences that were highly shared and had low generation probability. A later analysis calculated a clonal expansion index for each public chain from normalized within-repertoire ranks of inferred template counts. In a later analysis, generation probabilities were computed with a VDJ recombination model fitted to out-of-frame rearrangements, and the resulting probabilities were checked against IGoR. A later analysis scored TCR-TCR, TCR-HLA and TCR-CMV co-occurrence with hypergeometric tests, applying a repertoire-size bias correction to TCR pairs. To estimate false discovery rates, a later analysis permuted the HLA or CMV assignments 20 times. A later analysis grouped co-occurring TCRs with DBSCAN, adding TCRdist sequence similarity when clustering within HLA-allele-positive subsets. For co-occurrence clustering, repertoires with fewer than 30,000 or more than 120,000 public chains were excluded, along with roughly 5 repertoires with anomalous nucleotide sharing. Imported from immuneACCESS, the table was reduced by TCRdb to in-frame sequences with V and J called. These copies leave out some clones; in studies compared against another copy, an unresolved V gene accounts for under half, and the cause of the remainder is not known. V, J and clone size are those of that table, while D and trimming were read from the DNA. The sample profile shows around 100,000 clones; 84% of them were found once. 1.2% of the sample is in the top ten clones.

This sample is part of a study of cytomegalovirus exposure and HLA in healthy donors (TCRdb year 2017). Background for the entire study: In an earlier analysis of approximately 640 of the donors, 276 Gb of sequence data and 90 million to 130 million unique TCR beta sequences from roughly 180 million T cells were reported. An early release that covered about 600 HLA-typed donors contained around 300 gigabases of sequencing data and tens of millions of unique TCR sequences. Of the 300 to 500 genotyped donors, approximately 80% were placed in the genetic ancestry cluster associated with self-reported Caucasian donors. The study aimed to test whether signatures of past pathogen exposure could be identified by cataloging public T cell receptors. The study profiled the T cell repertoires of hundreds of subjects by immunosequencing and related them to cytomegalovirus serostatus. A separate validation cohort of some 130 different subjects was used in addition to the roughly 670-subject first cohort. The study combined high-throughput TCR immunosequencing, statistical association of individual TCRs with disease status, and machine learning to predict cytomegalovirus infection status. A later analysis re-analyzed previously published TCR beta repertoires from 550 to 700 donors and added high-resolution HLA genotyping to study TCR occurrence patterns. Rather than drawing on any new phenotypic data, the later analysis identified candidate immune exposures from TCR beta sequences and the way those sequences occurred across donors. To decide whether each TCR beta V gene segment behaved as functional or pseudogenic, an earlier analysis of over 500 of the donors relied on high-throughput TCR beta sequencing. Alongside the repertoire data, information on donor age, sex, ethnicity and CMV serostatus was compiled. In a later genetic analysis, genome-wide SNP genotypes for about 55% of the roughly 700 donors were used, and that subset was treated as a discovery cohort. Every discovery cohort repertoire had been produced on one sequencing platform. Class I and class II HLA loci were covered by the typing at four-digit resolution. Typing coverage differed by locus: A, B, C, DRB1 and DQB1 were typed in roughly 620-630 donors, DQA1 in 500 to 550, DPA1 in 600 to 610, and DPB1 in roughly 470. Because of strong linkage in the cohort, five DR-DQ haplotypes were treated as single units for association and clustering. On average, about 200,000 unique TCR beta nucleotide sequences were sequenced per donor among fewer than 500 genotyped donors of the cohort, with around 19% of those sequences being non-productive.

The cohort comprised fewer than 700 healthy bone marrow donors. All cohort members were sampled while nominally healthy, although unrecorded immune exposures were likely present. The donor tested CMV seronegative, placing the donor among the 350 to 400 seronegative members of the cohort. A peripheral blood sample was provided by each donor, and peripheral blood mononuclear cells were used for TCR beta sequencing. The Qiagen DNeasy Blood Extraction Kit was used to extract genomic DNA from the blood cell samples. Here V drops 2 bases and J drops 6 bases, and the junction holds 14 bases not matched to any gene. The CDR3 measures 18 amino acids from cysteine to phenylalanine. CDR3 DNA only is kept here, 54 bases in frame from base 1. Study-level results and caveats: At a false discovery rate of 0.05, a later analysis linked around 17,000 TCR beta sequences to specific HLA alleles. In a later analysis, HLA-associated TCR beta chains showed more clonal expansion and lower generation probabilities than non-associated chains that were equally common. According to a later analysis, parvovirus B19, influenza, CMV and Epstein-Barr virus appeared linked to several top co-occurrence clusters. Three of the identified cytomegalovirus-associated TCR beta chains were confirmed in vitro to be specific for cytomegalovirus antigens. Because the 87-base-pair reads could not distinguish some IMGT-functional V segments, including TRBV6-2 and TRBV6-3, those segments were excluded. In this cohort, only TCR beta chains were sequenced, and detectable features were limited by the absence of alpha or paired-chain data. For the cohort, immune exposure information was limited to CMV serostatus. A cluster of highly shared sequence variants was judged likely to represent a technical artifact of the sequencing pipeline. The authors suggested that the approach could potentially be extended to other disease states and immunological phenotypes. Most TCR sequences were seen in very few donors, while some public TCRs were found in many individuals. According to a later analysis, most CMV-associated TCR beta chains appeared to be HLA-restricted, and the HLA associations seemed to be driven largely by CMV exposure. In a later genetic analysis, a missense DCLRE1C variant was associated with V-gene and J-gene trimming of TCR beta chains, and the association was replicated in an independent cohort. Correlated functional status among segregating V segments might reflect linkage disequilibrium, but an unknown experimental factor could not be ruled out. In an earlier analysis of approximately 590 of the donors, most TCR beta V segments appeared in productive rearrangements about 87% or about 30% of the time, broadly matching IMGT annotations. The earlier analysis of 450 to 700 of the donors excluded roughly 17 rarely observed V segments, including chromosome 9 orphons, because counts were too low. Roughly uniform sequencing depth across donors was assumed in presence/absence analyses, although this assumption may not hold. The classifier was reported to diagnose cytomegalovirus status with high specificity and sensitivity in both the original and validation cohorts. Compared with the roughly 710-donor mean, donors in an Asian-associated ancestry cluster had fewer N-insertions in productive TCRs, according to a later genetic analysis. HLA typing was unavailable for some donors at each locus, so association tests used only the typed subset. When HLA alleles, especially DR and DQ, strongly co-occurred, attributing TCR associations to individual alleles was difficult. A later analysis found that TCR association rates varied across HLA loci, with DRB1 alleles showing the most associated TCRs and HLA-C alleles the fewest. A further reported finding was that TCR beta sequences accurately predicted the HLA-A and HLA-B alleles for most subjects in the first cohort. The study listed around 160 TCR beta chains as associated with cytomegalovirus.

The chain couples TRBV5-3 to TRBJ2-2; 9 bases in the middle match TRBD2. TRBV5-3 is an ORF for which the function is uncertain. Specimen: PBMCs. The sequence was collected from a woman between 18 and 29 years old in good health and CMV-seronegative. The nucleotides read TGTGCCAGAAGCTTTGCGGTTAGCGGGAGTTTGACAGCCGGGGAGCTGTTTTTT. Translated, this gives CARSFAVSGSLTAGELFF.